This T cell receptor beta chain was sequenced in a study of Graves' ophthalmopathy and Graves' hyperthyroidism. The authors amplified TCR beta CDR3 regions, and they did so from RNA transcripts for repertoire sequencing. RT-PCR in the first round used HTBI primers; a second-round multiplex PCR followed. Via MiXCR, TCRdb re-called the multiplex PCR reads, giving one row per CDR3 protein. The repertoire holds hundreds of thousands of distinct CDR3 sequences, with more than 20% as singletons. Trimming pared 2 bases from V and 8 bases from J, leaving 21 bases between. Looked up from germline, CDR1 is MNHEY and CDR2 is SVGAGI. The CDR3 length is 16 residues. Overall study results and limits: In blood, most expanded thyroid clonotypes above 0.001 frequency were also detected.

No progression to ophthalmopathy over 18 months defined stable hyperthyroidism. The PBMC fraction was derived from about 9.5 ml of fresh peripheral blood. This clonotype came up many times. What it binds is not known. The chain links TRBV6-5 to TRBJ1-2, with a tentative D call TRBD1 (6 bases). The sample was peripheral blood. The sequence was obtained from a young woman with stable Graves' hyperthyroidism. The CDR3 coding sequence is TGTGCCAGCAGTTACCCTCGGACAGCCCATCTAGGAGGCTACACCTTC. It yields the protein CASSYPRTAHLGGYTF.